A single sample is the source of the 23 T cell receptor beta chains below, sequenced in a study of blood T cells in healthy people across ages. With a J-beta primer mix and a sample-barcoded 5' primer, a second PCR ran roughly 6 to 12 cycles. TCRdb called the 5' RACE reads again in MiXCR, with one record for every CDR3 protein. This sample yields over 300,000 distinct CDR3 sequences, of which 45% to 60% are seen a single time; under 60% belongs to the top ten. Sequencing input: blood. The receptors originated from a man aged 55 to 70 in good health.

The chain is built from TRBV7-9 and TRBJ2-1, with D maybe TRBD2 (6 bases). Per germline, CDR1 SEHNR and CDR2 FQNEAQ (reference sequence). The CDR3 covers 15 residues. Deletions cut 8 bases from V and 0 bases from J, with 14 bases between. The CDR3 DNA follows: TGTGCCAGCTGCCGGGAGCTACTCTCCTACAATGAGCAGTTCTTC. It is translated as CASCRELLSYNEQFF. Together with reference TRBV7-9 and TRBJ2-1, the CDR3 gives the full variable domain: DTGVSQNPRHKITKRGQNVTFRCDPISEHNRLYWYRQTLGQGPEFLTYFQNEAQLEKSRLLSDRFSAERPKGSFSTLEIQRTEQGDSAMYLCASCRELLSYNEQFFGPGTRLTVL.

This chain joins TRBV5-6 and TRBJ2-3; unclear D gene. The germline V and J ends were trimmed by 4 bases and 4 bases, with 13 bases remaining between them. Germline V lookup: CDR1 SGHDT, CDR2 YYEEEE. The CDR3 extends over 14 amino acids. CDR3 region: CASSVTQNADTQYF. DNA for the CDR3: TGTGCCAGCAGCGTGACCCAGAACGCAGATACGCAGTATTTT. The complete variable domain, with remaining parts taken from reference TRBV5-6 and TRBJ2-3, reads DAGVTQSPTHLIKTRGQQVTLRCSPKSGHDTVSWYQQALGQGPQFIFQYYEEEERQRGNFPDRFSGHQFPNYSSELNVNALLLGDSALYLCASSVTQNADTQYFGPGTRLTVL.

The rearrangement uses TRBV6-5 and TRBJ1-2, with TRBD1 matching over 11 bases. The CDR3 contains 13 residues. Germline V lookup: CDR1 MNHEY, CDR2 SVGAGI. Losses at the gene ends were 2 bases for V and 8 bases for J; bases not matched to a gene: 1. The DNA of the CDR3 is TGTGCCAGCAGTTACGGGACAGGGGGAGGCTACACCTTC. Amino acid sequence: CASSYGTGGGYTF.

The chain links TRBV20-1 to TRBJ2-7; perhaps D is TRBD1 or TRBD2 (5 bases each). TRBJ2-5 explains the end of the DNA better; the J call may be wrong. Per the germline V gene, CDR1 is DFQATT and CDR2 is SNEGSKA (reference sequence). There are 13 residues in the CDR3. The CDR3 region has the DNA TGCAGTGTTCCTATGAGGGGTCCAGAGACCCAGTACTTC. Residues: CSVPMRGPETQYF.

This clonotype was counted only a few times. The chain has TRBV3-1 and TRBJ2-6; D may be TRBD1 or TRBD2 (6 bases each). With 4 bases removed from V and 3 bases from J, the gap between germline ends came to 16 bases. Germline V lookup: CDR1 LGHDT, CDR2 YNNKEL (reference sequence). CDR3 length equals 17 residues. The CDR3 region is CASSPPGGAFGANVLTF. CDR3 nucleotide sequence: TGTGCCAGCAGCCCCCCCGGGGGCGCGTTTGGGGCCAACGTCCTGACTTTC. Full variable domain (remainder filled in from reference TRBV3-1 and TRBJ2-6): DTAVSQTPKYLVTQMGNDKSIKCEQNLGHDTMYWYKQDSKKFLKIMFSYNNKELIINETVPNRFSPKSPDKAHLNLHINSLELGDSAVYFCASSPPGGAFGANVLTFGAGSRLTVL.

V gene TRBV6-2 or TRBV6-3 combines with J gene TRBJ2-5; a weak D match, TRBD2 (5 bases). V lost 6 bases and J 3 bases, leaving 14 bases between the germline ends. Germline V CDR1 and CDR2: MNHEY, SVGEGT. The CDR3 covers 14 residues. CDR3 coding DNA: TGTGCCAGCAGCCCCCTCGACGGGGAAGAGACCCAGTACTTC. Amino acid sequence: CASSPLDGEETQYF.

The J gene is TRBJ1-2, the V gene TRBV7-2, with D unclear. The CDR3 has 12 residues. CDR1 is SGHTA, CDR2 FQGNSA, per germline. V lost 5 bases and J 11 bases, leaving 15 bases between the germline ends. Here the CDR3 reads CASSPDRLRYTF. The CDR3 region has the DNA TGTGCCAGCAGCCCCGATCGACTGAGATACACCTTC.

As for this clonotype: A read error is possible here, since a much larger clone lies one base away. The rearrangement links TRBV16 to TRBJ2-7; TRBD1 matches at 9 bases. The CDR3 spans 15 residues. The junction had 11 bases not matched to a gene; V was cut back by 8 bases and J by 3 bases. CDR1 is KGHSY, CDR2 FQNENV, per germline. The CDR3 is CASGPSRQGGYEQYF. The CDR3 DNA sequence: TGTGCCAGCGGCCCATCAAGACAGGGGGGCTACGAGCAGTACTTC.

Note on this clonotype: A single base separates this from a much larger clone, so it may be a read error. This chain joins TRBV2 and TRBJ2-7, with D possibly matching TRBD2 (6 bases). The germline gives CDR1 SNHLY, CDR2 FYNNEI. V was cut by 6 bases and J by 3 bases, with 21 bases left in between. This CDR3 has 16 residues. The CDR3 region is CASRKGLSTSFYEQYF. The CDR3 bases are TGTGCCAGCAGAAAAGGACTATCGACTTCCTTCTACGAGCAGTACTTC.

This chain connects TRBV12-5 to TRBJ1-4; TRBD1 matches 7 bases. After removal of 4 bases from V and 0 bases from J, the junction contained 14 bases not matched to a gene. Per the germline V gene, CDR1 is LGHNT and CDR2 is FRNRAP. This CDR3 is built from 19 residues. CDR3 nucleotide sequence: TGTGCTAGTGGTTATCCCACAGGGGCCGCGCCTGCAACTAATGAAAAACTGTTTTTT. It yields the protein CASGYPTGAAPATNEKLFF.

The genes are TRBV5-1 and TRBJ2-1; maybe TRBD1 (5 bases). This CDR3 spans 13 amino acids. Between the trimmed V and J ends, which lost 0 bases and 9 bases, there was a span of 10 bases. The germline V gene has CDR1 SGHRS and CDR2 YFSETQ. CDR3 sequence reads: CASSLEPQGEQFF. The CDR3 DNA reads as TGCGCCAGCAGCTTGGAACCGCAGGGTGAGCAGTTCTTC. Filled out from reference TRBV5-1 and TRBJ2-1, the complete variable domain reads KAGVTQTPRYLIKTRGQQVTLSCSPISGHRSVSWYQQTPGQGLQFLFEYFSETQRNKGNFPGRFSGRQFSNSRSEMNVSTLELGDSALYLCASSLEPQGEQFFGPGTRLTVL.

This clonotype was detected a few times. The genes are TRBV20-1 and TRBJ2-1; TRBD1 might be the D (5 bases). The CDR3 sequence is 14 residues long. Germline-derived CDR1 and CDR2 are DFQATT and SNEGSKA (reference sequence). V was cut by 0 bases and J by 10 bases, with 16 bases left in between. The CDR3 spells CSARDQAIGAEQFF. DNA for the CDR3: TGCAGTGCTAGAGATCAGGCTATTGGGGCGGAGCAGTTCTTC.

The chain joins TRBV3-1 to TRBJ2-5; TRBD2 matches at 8 bases. The CDR3 totals 16 residues. Germline CDR1 reads LGHDT; CDR2 reads YNNKEL (reference sequence). V dropped 4 bases and J dropped 5; count of bases not matched to a gene: 12. The CDR3 coding sequence is TGTGCCAGCAGCCCTTACCTGCGGGGGGCGGGCGAGACCCAGTACTTC. Its translation: CASSPYLRGAGETQYF.

This chain connects TRBV6-5 to TRBJ2-7; no clear D gene. V was cut by 0 bases and J by 5 bases, with 17 bases left in between. The length of the CDR3 is 16 residues. Germline lookup yields CDR1 MNHEY and CDR2 SVGAGI. The CDR3 DNA follows: TGTGCCAGCAGTTACTCGGCCGGTCGTAGGCGAAACGAGCAGTACTTC. Amino acids: CASSYSAGRRRNEQYF.

The chain couples TRBV20-1 to TRBJ2-3; 7 nucleotides align to TRBD2. CDR3 length equals 14 residues. The V gene end was trimmed by 0 bases and the J gene end by 3 bases; junction bases not matched to a gene: 3. Germline CDR1 is DFQATT and CDR2 is SNEGSKA (reference sequence). Written as DNA, the CDR3 is TGCAGTGCTAGAGACCCCGGGAGGACAGATACGCAGTATTTT. This codes for CSARDPGRTDTQYF.

The chain combines TRBV12-3 or TRBV12-4 with TRBJ2-7; TRBD1 agrees at 8 bases. Trimming removed 6 bases from V and 7 bases from J; junction bases left unmatched: 5. There are 12 residues in the CDR3. The CDR3 region is CASRADRAEQYF. As DNA, the CDR3 is TGTGCCAGCAGAGCGGACAGGGCTGAGCAGTACTTC.

This clonotype was recorded only once. Given a much more abundant clone one base away, this may be a read error. The V call is TRBV6-2 or TRBV6-3, the J call TRBJ2-2; unclear D gene. The CDR3 loop spans 14 amino acids. V was cut by 10 bases and J by 4 bases, with 16 bases left in between. Germline CDR1 and CDR2: MNHEY and SVGEGT. CDR3 protein: CANNRDGPTGELFF. In DNA form, the CDR3 reads TGTGCCAACAATCGCGACGGCCCCACCGGGGAGCTGTTTTTT.

The CDR3 DNA sequence: TGCAGTGCTAGTCGACAGGGGCTAGTCAATGAGCAGTTCTTC. Translated: CSASRQGLVNEQFF. The chain recombines TRBV20-1 with TRBJ2-1; 8 bases map to TRBD1. The CDR3 length is 14 residues. Germline CDR1 is DFQATT and CDR2 is SNEGSKA (reference sequence). Trimming took 3 bases from V and 6 from J; bases not matched to a gene: 7.

Of note for this clonotype: A single base separates this from a much larger clone, so it may be a read error. The chain has TRBV20-1 and TRBJ1-2; D is ambiguous. In germline, CDR1 is DFQATT, CDR2 SNEGSKA (reference sequence). V lost 3 bases and J lost 8, with 13 bases in between. The CDR3 is 12 amino acids. The CDR3: CSARVREEGYTF. The DNA of the CDR3 is TGCAGTGCTAGGGTACGGGAGGAGGGCTACACCTTC.

V and J are TRBV7-3 and TRBJ1-2; the D is unclear. Germline CDR1 and CDR2: SGHTA and FQGTGA. This CDR3 is 13 amino acids long. Trimming removed 8 bases at V and 2 bases at J, with 12 bases between. CDR3 sequence (DNA): TGTGCCAGCGGAGCCGGGAAGAACTATGGCTACACCTTC. Protein product: CASGAGKNYGYTF. The whole variable domain, filled in from reference TRBV7-3 and TRBJ1-2, reads GAGVSQTPSNKVTEKGKYVELRCDPISGHTALYWYRQSLGQGPEFLIYFQGTGAADDSGLPNDRFFAVRPEGSVSTLKIQRTERGDSAVYLCASGAGKNYGYTFGSGTRLTVV.

The chain joins TRBV7-8 to TRBJ2-1, with a tentative D call TRBD1 (5 bases). Germline lookup yields CDR1 SGHVS and CDR2 FQNEAQ. The length of the CDR3 is 13 residues. CDR3 sequence reads: CTNSPQGYNEQFF. CDR3 coding DNA: TGTACCAACAGCCCCCAGGGATACAATGAGCAGTTCTTC.

This clonotype was counted once. A junction end diverges from the germline sequence, so it may reflect a read error. The chain combines TRBV6-5 with TRBJ2-1; the D gene is possibly TRBD2 (5 bases). The CDR3 has 11 residues. In germline, CDR1 is MNHEY, CDR2 SVGAGI. The CDR3: CASSRDGERFF. The DNA of the CDR3 is TGTGCCAGCAGTCGTGACGGGGAGCGGTTCTTC.

This sequence joins TRBV9 and TRBJ2-2; 11 nucleotides align to TRBD1. CDR1 and CDR2 from the germline V gene are SGDLS and YYNGEE. V trimming: 2 bases; J trimming: 4 bases; junction bases outside the gene matches: 10. The CDR3 has 18 residues. CDR3 bases: TGTGCCAGCAGCGTGGGGGGTTGGACAGGGGGCCTCACCGGGGAGCTGTTTTTT. Encoded protein: CASSVGGWTGGLTGELFF.